One sample yielded the 25 T cell receptor beta chains listed below, sequenced in a study of cytomegalovirus exposure and HLA in healthy donors. With 60 Vbeta and 13 Jbeta primers, the PCR was carried out. Profiling relied on immunoSEQ multiplex PCR, and the TCRdb table lists in-frame clones only, not all of them. The repertoire includes under 200,000 clones, around 79% of them detected once, and more than 0.35% sits in the top ten. Sequenced material: PBMCs. All receptors come from a male donor in good health and CMV-seropositive.

The chain uses TRBV15 and TRBJ2-7, with D possibly matching TRBD1 (6 bases). The CDR3 is 15 amino acids. Trimming shortened V by 5 bases and J by 0 bases, and 14 bases separated the two germline ends. Germline values: CDR1 LNHNV, CDR2 YYDKDF (reference sequence). The CDR3 nucleotides read TGTGCCACCAGCGGTGGACAGAAGAGCTCCTACGAGCAGTACTTC. It is translated as CATSGGQKSSYEQYF.

The J gene is TRBJ2-7, the V gene TRBV19; TRBD2 aligns across 10 bases. This CDR3 contains 15 residues. Looked up from germline, CDR1 is LNHDA and CDR2 is SQIVND (reference sequence). Unmatched junction bases numbered 8, after V lost 2 bases and J lost 7 bases. Here the CDR3 reads CASSISLAGDGEQYF. The CDR3 DNA sequence: TGTGCCAGTAGTATAAGCCTAGCGGGAGATGGTGAGCAGTACTTC.

This clone occurred once. The chain joins TRBV14 to TRBJ1-4, with D hard to call. Germline CDR1 is SGHDN and CDR2 is FVKESK. Trimming took off 2 bases at V and 6 bases at J, with 7 bases between the two ends. CDR3 length: 13 residues. The CDR3 coding sequence is TGTGCCAGCAGCCAAATAGCCCATGAAAAACTGTTTTTT. It codes for CASSQIAHEKLFF.

The chain couples TRBV6-5 to TRBJ1-2; 10 bases line up with TRBD1. With 5 bases clipped from V and 7 bases from J, the junction kept 10 bases outside the gene matches. This CDR3 region has 15 residues. The germline V gene has CDR1 MNHEY and CDR2 SVGAGI. The CDR3 DNA follows: TGTGCCAGCAGTGCGGCTTTAGGACAGGGGGTTGGCTACACCTTC. This sequence encodes CASSAALGQGVGYTF.

The CDR3, as DNA: TGTGCCAGCAGCTTAGTGCCTAATAGCAATCAGCCCCAGCATTTT. Translated: CASSLVPNSNQPQHF. The gene calls are TRBV7-2 and TRBJ1-5; D not certain. The CDR3 loop spans 15 amino acids. The V end lost 1 base, the J end lost 0 bases, and 7 bases lay between the germline ends. Germline values: CDR1 SGHTA, CDR2 FQGNSA.

The chain joins TRBV4-2 to TRBJ2-2; maybe TRBD2 (6 bases). Between the trimmed V and J ends, which lost 4 bases and 1 base, there was a span of 13 bases. The CDR3 covers 16 residues. Germline loops: CDR1 LGHNA, CDR2 YNFKEQ. The CDR3 nucleotides are TGTGCCAGCAGCCGACCCGGGACTGGGAACACCGGGGAGCTGTTTTTT. Its protein is CASSRPGTGNTGELFF.

The chain employs TRBV7-2 and TRBJ2-3; unclear D gene. Germline V CDR1 and CDR2: SGHTA, FQGNSA. The CDR3 extends over 12 amino acids. V gave up 1 base and J gave up 4 bases, with 3 bases separating them. The CDR3, as DNA: TGTGCCAGCAGCTTAGGAGCAGATACGCAGTATTTT. Translation gives CASSLGADTQYF.

V and J are TRBV6-4 and TRBJ2-1; 7 bases line up with TRBD2. The CDR3 has 15 amino acids. Germline CDR1 is MRHNA and CDR2 is SNTAGT. J gave up 6 bases and V 6 bases, and 11 bases lay outside the gene matches. The CDR3 region is CASSLNSVAGNEQFF. In DNA form, the CDR3 reads TGTGCCAGCAGCCTTAATAGTGTAGCGGGCAATGAGCAGTTCTTC.

This chain links TRBV6-5 with TRBJ2-7; TRBD2 agrees at 7 bases. Trimming took 3 bases from V and 0 from J; bases not matched to a gene: 2. CDR1 MNHEY and CDR2 SVGAGI come from the germline V gene. The CDR3 covers 14 residues. The CDR3 nucleotides read TGTGCCAGCAGTTATAGGACTAGCTCCTACGAGCAGTACTTC. This gives the protein CASSYRTSSYEQYF.

The chain recombines TRBV28 with TRBJ1-2; no clear D gene. There are 16 residues in the CDR3. V gave up 10 bases and J gave up 8 bases, with 29 bases separating them. Looked up from germline, CDR1 is MDHEN and CDR2 is SYDVKM. The CDR3: CATLLPQSGIFGGYTF. The CDR3 nucleotides read TGTGCCACCCTCCTACCTCAGTCGGGTATCTTCGGGGGCTACACCTTC.

The CDR3 nucleotides are TGTGCCAGCAGCACCCAAAACGGACAGGGTATGGGCTACGAGCAGTACTTC. The encoded protein is CASSTQNGQGMGYEQYF. The chain carries TRBV5-4 and TRBJ2-7; 8 bases line up with TRBD1. Losses at the gene ends were 4 bases for V and 3 bases for J; bases not matched to a gene: 15. The CDR3 has 17 amino acids. Looked up from germline, CDR1 is SGHNT and CDR2 is YYREEE (reference sequence).

In its sample, this clone was seen once. CDR3 coding DNA: TGTGCCAGCAGCCGGGGACAGGGGTTAGCGAACACTGAAGCTTTCTTT. Residues: CASSRGQGLANTEAFF. The chain has TRBV11-2 and TRBJ1-1; 10 nucleotides align to TRBD1. Germline V gene lookup returns CDR1 SGHAT and CDR2 FQNNGV. V gave up 5 bases and J gave up 1 base; unmatched junction bases: 7. This CDR3 region has 16 residues.

The V gene is TRBV7-9, the J gene TRBJ2-3, with 9 bases lining up with TRBD2. Trimming cost V 5 bases and J 5 bases; bases outside gene matches: 8. CDR1 is SEHNR and CDR2 is FQNEAQ in the germline V gene (reference sequence). The CDR3 runs to 15 residues. This chain's CDR3 is CASSPVAGVQDTQYF. In DNA, the CDR3 is TGTGCCAGCAGCCCAGTAGCGGGAGTACAAGATACGCAGTATTTT.

This clone was counted between two and nine times. The CDR3 DNA reads as TGCGCCAGCAGCTTGGAAGGACAGGGATTCTACAATGAGCAGTTCTTC. Encoded protein: CASSLEGQGFYNEQFF. V usage is TRBV5-1 and J usage is TRBJ2-1; 8 nucleotides line up with TRBD1. There are 16 residues in the CDR3. Germline assignment: CDR1 SGHRS and CDR2 YFSETQ. V was pared by 0 bases and J by 3 bases, with 5 bases of the junction left unmatched.

The chain couples TRBV6-1 to TRBJ2-2; D is ambiguous. CDR1 and CDR2 from the germline V gene are MNHNS and SASEGT. Trimming took off 1 base at V and 4 bases at J, with 13 bases between the two ends. CDR3 size: 16 residues. The DNA for the CDR3 is TGTGCCAGCAGTGAAGATGGTACTCCCGGCACCGGGGAGCTGTTTTTT. Translating it yields CASSEDGTPGTGELFF.

V usage is TRBV14 and J usage is TRBJ1-1; unclear D gene. CDR1 and CDR2 from the germline V gene are SGHDN and FVKESK. V was pared by 3 bases and J by 1 base, with 9 bases between. This CDR3 is 14 amino acids long. In nucleotides, the CDR3 is TGTGCCAGCAGCCATCTCGGAGAGAACACTGAAGCTTTCTTT. This translates into CASSHLGENTEAFF.

This clone appeared once. V usage is TRBV9 and J usage is TRBJ2-2; D gene ambiguous. Per the germline V gene, CDR1 is SGDLS and CDR2 is YYNGEE. This CDR3 is 12 amino acids long. The V end was cut by 2 bases, the J end by 10 bases, with 9 bases between. CDR3 DNA sequence: TGTGCCAGCAGCGTTTCCCCCCTGGAGCTGTTTTTT. This translates into CASSVSPLELFF.

V is TRBV11-2 and J is TRBJ2-6; 8 nucleotides line up with TRBD1. Germline CDR1 SGHAT, CDR2 FQNNGV. V lost 6 bases to trimming and J lost 4 bases; unmatched junction nucleotides: 5. The CDR3 spans 15 residues. The CDR3 DNA follows: TGTGCCAGCAGGTTCACAGGGGGAGGGGCCAACGTCCTGACTTTC. It is translated as CASRFTGGGANVLTF. Full variable domain (remainder filled in from reference TRBV11-2 and TRBJ2-6): EAGVAQSPRYKIIEKRQSVAFWCNPISGHATLYWYQQILGQGPKLLIQFQNNGVVDDSQLPKDRFSAERLKGVDSTLKIQPAKLEDSAVYLCASRFTGGGANVLTFGAGSRLTVL.

The CDR3 nucleotides are TGTGCCAGCAGACTTCCTACAGGGGGCTCGGGGGGCAATCAGCCCCAGCATTTT. Amino acid sequence: CASRLPTGGSGGNQPQHF. This chain joins TRBV28 and TRBJ1-5; 9 positions match TRBD1. The V and J ends lost 6 bases and 2 bases, in that order; junction bases with no gene match: 14. CDR1 MDHEN and CDR2 SYDVKM come from the germline V gene. The CDR3 spans 18 residues.

In its sample, this clone was seen a few times. The V and J genes are TRBV10-3 and TRBJ2-1, with 10 bases matching TRBD1. Trimming at V came to 5 bases and at J to 8 bases, leaving 9 bases not matched to a gene. The CDR3 is 15 residues long. Germline values: CDR1 ENHRY, CDR2 SYGVKD. The CDR3 region is CAISLTGTGADEQFF. CDR3 DNA: TGTGCCATCAGTCTCACCGGGACAGGGGCGGATGAGCAGTTCTTC.

The V and J genes are TRBV19 and TRBJ1-6, with 11 nucleotides matching TRBD1. Germline V gene sequence: CDR1 LNHDA, CDR2 SQIVND (reference sequence). The CDR3 extends over 16 amino acids. V lost 5 bases, J lost 5 bases, and 5 bases stayed unmatched. CDR3: CASSHWTGGDNSPLHF. CDR3 bases: TGTGCCAGTAGTCATTGGACAGGGGGCGATAATTCACCCCTCCACTTT.

The genes are TRBV29-1 and TRBJ2-1; 8 nucleotides agree with TRBD1. Germline V lookup: CDR1 SQVTM, CDR2 ANQGSEA. Losses at the gene ends were 4 bases for V and 1 base for J; bases not matched to a gene: 3. The CDR3 has 14 residues. CDR3 DNA sequence: TGCAGCGTTGGGGACAGGTTGTCCTACAATGAGCAGTTCTTC. This gives the protein CSVGDRLSYNEQFF.

The V gene is TRBV29-1, the J gene TRBJ2-1; D is possibly TRBD2 (5 bases). The CDR3 totals 15 residues. Germline V gene data show CDR1 as SQVTM and CDR2 as ANQGSEA. V shed 3 bases and J shed 0 bases, with 12 bases lying between them. CDR3 in DNA: TGCAGCGTTGACGGGGTACAGAGCTCCTACAATGAGCAGTTCTTC. Its translation: CSVDGVQSSYNEQFF.

V and J are TRBV27 and TRBJ2-2; 7 bases are a match to TRBD1. Germline-derived CDR1 and CDR2 are MNHEY and SMNVEV (reference sequence). This CDR3 is 16 amino acids long. The V and J ends lost 3 bases and 6 bases, in that order; junction bases with no gene match: 10. CDR3 coding DNA: TGTGCCAGCAGTTTCGGACCCAAAGGGGGCCCCGGGGAGCTGTTTTTT. Amino acid sequence: CASSFGPKGGPGELFF.

The chain is built from TRBV28 and TRBJ2-3, with 7 bases matching TRBD2. This CDR3 region has 16 residues. Germline assignment: CDR1 MDHEN and CDR2 SYDVKM. V lost 5 bases and J lost 1; bases outside the gene matches: 9. The CDR3 sequence is CASSLGGGWGTDTQYF. Written as DNA, the CDR3 is TGTGCCAGCAGTCTGGGGGGAGGGTGGGGCACAGATACGCAGTATTTT.